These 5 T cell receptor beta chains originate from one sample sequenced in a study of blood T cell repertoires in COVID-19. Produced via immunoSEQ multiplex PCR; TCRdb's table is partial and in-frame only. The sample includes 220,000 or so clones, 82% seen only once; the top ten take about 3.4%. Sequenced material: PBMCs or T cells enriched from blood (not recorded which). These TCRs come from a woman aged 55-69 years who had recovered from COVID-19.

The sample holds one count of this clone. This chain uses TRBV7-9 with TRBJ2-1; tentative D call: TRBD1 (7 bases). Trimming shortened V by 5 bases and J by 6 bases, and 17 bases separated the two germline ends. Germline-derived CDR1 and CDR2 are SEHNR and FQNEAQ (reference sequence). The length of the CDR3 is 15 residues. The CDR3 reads CASSADRTKGNEQFF. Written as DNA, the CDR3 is TGTGCCAGCAGCGCGGACAGGACTAAGGGCAATGAGCAGTTCTTC.

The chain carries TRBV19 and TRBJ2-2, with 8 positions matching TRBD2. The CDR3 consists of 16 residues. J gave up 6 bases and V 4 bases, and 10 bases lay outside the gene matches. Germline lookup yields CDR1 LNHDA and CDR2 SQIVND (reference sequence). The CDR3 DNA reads TGTGCCAGTAGTAGGCCAGGAGCGGGAGCGTCCGGGGAGCTGTTTTTT. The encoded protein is CASSRPGAGASGELFF.

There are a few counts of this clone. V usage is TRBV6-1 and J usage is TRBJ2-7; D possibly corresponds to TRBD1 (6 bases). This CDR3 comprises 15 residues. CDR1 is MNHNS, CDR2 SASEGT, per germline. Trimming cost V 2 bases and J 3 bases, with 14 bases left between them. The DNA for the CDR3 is TGTGCCAGCAGTGAAAGGTCAGGGGCAGTCTACGAGCAGTACTTC. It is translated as CASSERSGAVYEQYF.

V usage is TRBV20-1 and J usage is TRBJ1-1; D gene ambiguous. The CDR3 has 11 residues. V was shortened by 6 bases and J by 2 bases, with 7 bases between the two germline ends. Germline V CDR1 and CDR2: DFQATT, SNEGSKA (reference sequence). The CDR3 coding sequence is TGCAGTGCGCACAGCAACACTGAAGCTTTCTTT. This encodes CSAHSNTEAFF.

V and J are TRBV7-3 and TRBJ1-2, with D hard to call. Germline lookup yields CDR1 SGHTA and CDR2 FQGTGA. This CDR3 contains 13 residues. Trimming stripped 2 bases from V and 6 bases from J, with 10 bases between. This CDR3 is CASSLGDRDGYTF. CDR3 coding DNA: TGTGCCAGCAGCTTAGGTGATCGCGATGGCTACACCTTC.